These T cell receptor beta chains were read from a single sample in a study of regulatory T cells in long-lasting Graves disease. TCRdb re-derived calls from the multiplex PCR reads in MiXCR, one entry per CDR3 protein. Of about 470,000 distinct CDR3 sequences in the sample, about a fifth were seen once. Here the sequenced sample was peripheral blood mononuclear cells (PBMCs), taken when the disease was refractory, from a patient treated with antithyroid drugs. These TCRs come from a female donor with Graves disease. The CDR3 runs from the conserved cysteine through the conserved F or W. D genes are given only for firm matches. Where a row states a size, it is once, few, many or the class of an expanded clone; other rows omit it.

clone size: many
V gene: TRBV28
J gene: TRBJ1-2
D gene: .
CDR3 protein: CASSFVVSNYGYTF
CDR3 DNA: TGTGCCAGCAGTTTTGTAGTCTCTAACTATGGCTACACCTTC

clone size: few
V gene: TRBV19
J gene: TRBJ2-4
D gene: .
CDR3 protein: CASSIVVGVCKNIQYF
CDR3 DNA: TGTGCCAGTAGTATCGTCGTGGGCGTGTGCAAAAACATTCAGTACTTC

clone size: few
V gene: TRBV29-1
J gene: TRBJ2-2
D gene: TRBD1
CDR3 protein: CSARDRGITGELFF
CDR3 DNA: TGCAGCGCCAGGGACAGGGGGATCACCGGGGAGCTGTTTTTT

clone size: .
V gene: TRBV20-1
J gene: TRBJ1-2
D gene: .
CDR3 protein: CSASSRGPGAANYGYTF
CDR3 DNA: TGCAGTGCTAGTTCTCGTGGGCCGGGGGCGGCTAACTATGGCTACACCTTC

clone size: many
V gene: TRBV7-9
J gene: TRBJ2-7
D gene: TRBD1
CDR3 protein: CASNKGQGDYEQYF
CDR3 DNA: TGTGCCAGCAACAAAGGACAGGGGGATTACGAGCAGTACTTC

clone size: .
V gene: TRBV3-1
J gene: TRBJ1-2
D gene: TRBD1
CDR3 protein: CASSQSMDRRLYGYTF
CDR3 DNA: TGTGCCAGCAGCCAATCTATGGACAGGCGACTCTATGGCTACACCTTC

clone size: .
V gene: TRBV9
J gene: TRBJ1-4
D gene: .
CDR3 protein: CASSVSGSEKLFF
CDR3 DNA: TGTGCCAGCAGCGTGTCTGGTAGTGAAAAACTGTTTTTT

clone size: .
V gene: TRBV6-1
J gene: TRBJ2-3
D gene: TRBD2
CDR3 protein: CASSPGGAADTQYF
CDR3 DNA: TGTGCCAGCAGTCCCGGGGGGGCCGCAGATACGCAGTATTTT

clone size: .
V gene: TRBV13
J gene: TRBJ2-2
D gene: .
CDR3 protein: CASSSKDSPNTGELFF
CDR3 DNA: TGTGCCAGCAGCTCCAAGGACAGCCCGAACACCGGGGAGCTGTTTTTT

clone size: .
V gene: TRBV20-1
J gene: TRBJ2-2
D gene: .
CDR3 protein: CSARDLGGGIGELFF
CDR3 DNA: TGCAGTGCTAGAGATCTGGGGGGCGGCATCGGGGAGCTGTTTTTT

clone size: .
V gene: TRBV19
J gene: TRBJ2-4
D gene: TRBD1
CDR3 protein: CASSTHQGAGKNIQYF
CDR3 DNA: TGTGCCAGTAGTACACACCAGGGGGCTGGCAAAAACATTCAGTACTTC

clone size: many
V gene: TRBV28
J gene: TRBJ2-7
D gene: TRBD2
CDR3 protein: CASSLFTSGRGYEQYF
CDR3 DNA: TGTGCCAGCAGTTTATTTACTAGCGGGAGGGGTTACGAGCAGTACTTC

clone size: .
V gene: TRBV28
J gene: TRBJ2-1
D gene: TRBD2
CDR3 protein: CASKTGGSSYNEQFF
CDR3 DNA: TGTGCCAGCAAGACCGGGGGGAGCTCCTACAATGAGCAGTTCTTC

clone size: few
V gene: TRBV5-4
J gene: TRBJ2-1
D gene: TRBD2
CDR3 protein: CASSLAGLVDEQFF
CDR3 DNA: TGTGCCAGCAGCTTGGCGGGACTAGTAGATGAGCAGTTCTTC

clone size: .
V gene: TRBV5-4
J gene: TRBJ2-5
D gene: .
CDR3 protein: CASSMGPRGETQYF
CDR3 DNA: TGTGCCAGCAGCATGGGACCACGCGGGGAGACCCAGTACTTC

clone size: many
V gene: TRBV27
J gene: TRBJ1-6
D gene: TRBD1
CDR3 protein: CASSSEGADNSPLHF
CDR3 DNA: TGTGCCAGCAGTTCGGAGGGGGCCGATAATTCACCCCTCCACTTT

clone size: many
V gene: TRBV6-1
J gene: TRBJ2-7
D gene: .
CDR3 protein: CASSNTGSYEQYF
CDR3 DNA: TGTGCCAGCAGTAATACAGGGTCCTACGAGCAGTACTTC

clone size: many
V gene: TRBV2
J gene: TRBJ1-5
D gene: .
CDR3 protein: CASLDSSSNQPQHF
CDR3 DNA: TGTGCCAGCTTGGACAGCTCTAGCAATCAGCCCCAGCATTTT

clone size: many
V gene: TRBV3-1
J gene: TRBJ1-3
D gene: .
CDR3 protein: CASSQGFPNSGNTIYF
CDR3 DNA: TGTGCCAGCAGCCAAGGGTTCCCGAACTCTGGAAACACCATATATTTT

clone size: .
V gene: TRBV6-5
J gene: TRBJ2-1
D gene: .
CDR3 protein: CASSYSMAGGVEQFF
CDR3 DNA: TGTGCCAGCAGTTACTCGATGGCTGGAGGGGTTGAGCAGTTCTTC

clone size: .
V gene: TRBV28
J gene: TRBJ1-1
D gene: .
CDR3 protein: CASSFPMQERDDAYFGPGTEAFF
CDR3 DNA: .

clone size: .
V gene: TRBV7-9
J gene: TRBJ1-4
D gene: .
CDR3 protein: CASSPGADGTLESTNEKLFF
CDR3 DNA: TGTGCCAGCAGCCCCGGGGCGGACGGGACCCTAGAGTCGACTAATGAAAAACTGTTTTTT

clone size: many
V gene: TRBV2
J gene: TRBJ2-7
D gene: TRBD1
CDR3 protein: CASRDPGQTLEQYF
CDR3 DNA: TGTGCCAGCAGAGATCCGGGACAGACGCTCGAGCAGTACTTC

clone size: .
V gene: TRBV27
J gene: TRBJ2-3
D gene: TRBD1
CDR3 protein: CASSRGDRVSTDTQYF
CDR3 DNA: TGTGCCAGCAGTAGGGGGGACAGGGTGAGCACAGATACGCAGTATTTT

clone size: few
V gene: TRBV7-8
J gene: TRBJ1-3
D gene: .
CDR3 protein: CASSTGRSSGNTIYF
CDR3 DNA: TGTGCCAGCAGCACCGGGCGGAGCTCTGGAAACACCATATATTTT

clone size: few
V gene: TRBV24-1
J gene: TRBJ2-7
D gene: .
CDR3 protein: CATSDLDSHEQYF
CDR3 DNA: TGTGCCACCAGTGATTTGGACAGCCACGAGCAGTACTTC

clone size: few
V gene: TRBV7-6
J gene: TRBJ1-6
D gene: .
CDR3 protein: CASSEGGLGSPLHF
CDR3 DNA: TGTGCCAGCAGCGAAGGGGGTTTGGGCTCACCCCTCCACTTT

clone size: few
V gene: TRBV14
J gene: TRBJ1-1
D gene: .
CDR3 protein: CASSLRTFRTEAFF
CDR3 DNA: TGTGCCAGCAGTCTTCGAACTTTCCGGACGGAAGCTTTCTTT

clone size: once
V gene: TRBV5-4
J gene: TRBJ2-2
D gene: TRBD2
CDR3 protein: CASTLGTSGSGELFF
CDR3 DNA: TGTGCCAGCACCCTGGGGACTAGCGGGAGCGGGGAGCTGTTTTTT

clone size: few
V gene: TRBV20-1
J gene: TRBJ1-5
D gene: .
CDR3 protein: CSASPIVRGNQPQHF
CDR3 DNA: TGCAGTGCTAGTCCGATTGTGAGGGGCAATCAGCCCCAGCATTTT

clone size: many
V gene: TRBV12-3/TRBV12-4
J gene: TRBJ1-5
D gene: .
CDR3 protein: CASSSGHYQPQHF
CDR3 DNA: TGTGCCAGCAGTTCTGGACACTATCAGCCCCAGCATTTT

clone size: many
V gene: TRBV12-3/TRBV12-4
J gene: TRBJ1-1
D gene: .
CDR3 protein: CASSFFRFEANTEAFF
CDR3 DNA: TGTGCCAGCAGTTTCTTTCGTTTTGAGGCGAACACTGAAGCTTTCTTT

clone size: many
V gene: TRBV2
J gene: TRBJ1-1
D gene: TRBD1
CDR3 protein: CASGQRQGNTEAFF
CDR3 DNA: TGTGCCAGCGGACAAAGACAGGGGAACACTGAAGCTTTCTTT

clone size: .
V gene: TRBV7-8
J gene: TRBJ2-5
D gene: .
CDR3 protein: CASSSAWAAPQETQYF
CDR3 DNA: TGTGCCAGCAGCTCCGCCTGGGCTGCGCCCCAAGAGACCCAGTACTTC

clone size: many
V gene: TRBV2
J gene: TRBJ2-2
D gene: .
CDR3 protein: CASSEFGELFF
CDR3 DNA: TGTGCCAGCAGTGAATTCGGGGAGCTGTTTTTT

clone size: many
V gene: TRBV7-8
J gene: TRBJ2-7
D gene: .
CDR3 protein: CASGVSYEQYF
CDR3 DNA: TGTGCCAGCGGGGTTTCCTACGAGCAGTACTTC

clone size: .
V gene: TRBV27
J gene: TRBJ2-1
D gene: TRBD2
CDR3 protein: CASSSGTSGHNEQFF
CDR3 DNA: TGTGCCAGCAGTTCCGGGACTAGCGGCCACAATGAGCAGTTCTTC

clone size: many
V gene: TRBV28
J gene: TRBJ1-6
D gene: .
CDR3 protein: CASSPPNSPLHF
CDR3 DNA: TGTGCCAGCAGTCCTCCGAATTCACCCCTCCACTTT

clone size: .
V gene: TRBV29-1
J gene: TRBJ2-6
D gene: .
CDR3 protein: CSANFDSLNVLTF
CDR3 DNA: TGCAGCGCAAATTTCGACAGTCTCAACGTCCTGACTTTC

clone size: .
V gene: TRBV30
J gene: TRBJ2-7
D gene: .
CDR3 protein: CAWWNGGYEQYF
CDR3 DNA: TGTGCCTGGTGGAACGGGGGATACGAGCAGTACTTC

clone size: .
V gene: TRBV18
J gene: TRBJ2-1
D gene: TRBD2
CDR3 protein: CASSRASGYNEQFF
CDR3 DNA: TGTGCCAGCTCACGGGCTAGCGGCTACAATGAGCAGTTCTTC

clone size: .
V gene: TRBV12-3/TRBV12-4
J gene: TRBJ1-6
D gene: .
CDR3 protein: CASRPTGHDNSPLHF
CDR3 DNA: TGTGCCAGCAGACCTACAGGCCACGATAATTCACCCCTCCACTTT

clone size: .
V gene: TRBV28
J gene: TRBJ2-1
D gene: TRBD2
CDR3 protein: CASSFSGTIKFF
CDR3 DNA: TGTGCCAGCAGTTTCTCCGGGACTATAAAGTTCTTC

clone size: .
V gene: TRBV11-1
J gene: TRBJ1-3
D gene: .
CDR3 protein: CASSEGAYEQVANTIYF
CDR3 DNA: TGTGCCAGCAGCGAAGGGGCCTACGAGCAGGTTGCAAACACCATATATTTT

clone size: many
V gene: TRBV3-1
J gene: TRBJ2-2
D gene: .
CDR3 protein: CASSQGNGELFF
CDR3 DNA: TGTGCCAGCAGCCAAGGCAACGGGGAGCTGTTTTTT

clone size: .
V gene: TRBV3-1
J gene: TRBJ2-7
D gene: .
CDR3 protein: CASSGLVPSEQYF
CDR3 DNA: TGTGCCAGCAGCGGCCTCGTTCCCAGCGAGCAGTACTTC

clone size: .
V gene: TRBV6-1
J gene: TRBJ2-5
D gene: .
CDR3 protein: CASRRTAVETQYF
CDR3 DNA: TGTGCCAGCAGGCGGACAGCTGTAGAGACCCAGTACTTC

clone size: many
V gene: TRBV24-1
J gene: TRBJ2-5
D gene: .
CDR3 protein: CATSDLKGVGETQYF
CDR3 DNA: TGTGCCACCAGTGATTTGAAAGGGGTTGGCGAGACCCAGTACTTC

clone size: many
V gene: TRBV6-5
J gene: TRBJ1-1
D gene: .
CDR3 protein: CASWYSEAFF
CDR3 DNA: TGTGCCAGCTGGTACTCTGAAGCTTTCTTT

clone size: .
V gene: TRBV7-9
J gene: TRBJ2-1
D gene: .
CDR3 protein: CASSSRDVPLSEQFF
CDR3 DNA: TGTGCCAGCAGCTCTCGGGACGTACCCCTAAGTGAGCAGTTCTTC

clone size: many
V gene: TRBV28
J gene: TRBJ2-7
D gene: TRBD1
CDR3 protein: CASTSPDRVPYEQYF
CDR3 DNA: TGTGCCAGCACTTCCCCCGACAGGGTGCCCTACGAGCAGTACTTC

clone size: .
V gene: TRBV5-1
J gene: TRBJ2-7
D gene: .
CDR3 protein: CASSFIGINEQYF
CDR3 DNA: TGCGCCAGCAGCTTTATCGGGATTAACGAGCAGTACTTC

clone size: few
V gene: TRBV20-1
J gene: TRBJ1-5
D gene: .
CDR3 protein: CSAKGGLRGPQHF
CDR3 DNA: TGCAGTGCTAAGGGGGGGCTCCGGGGGCCCCAGCATTTT

clone size: .
V gene: TRBV6-1
J gene: TRBJ1-1
D gene: TRBD1
CDR3 protein: CASSEAPGQGYEAFF
CDR3 DNA: TGTGCCAGCAGTGAAGCGCCGGGACAGGGGTATGAAGCTTTCTTT

clone size: .
V gene: TRBV12-3/TRBV12-4
J gene: TRBJ2-2
D gene: .
CDR3 protein: CASSLRGELLF
CDR3 DNA: TGTGCCAGCAGTCTACGCGGGGAGCTGTTATTT

clone size: .
V gene: TRBV6-2/TRBV6-3
J gene: TRBJ2-7
D gene: .
CDR3 protein: CASSYRQASYEQYF
CDR3 DNA: TGTGCCAGCAGTTACCGGCAGGCTTCCTACGAGCAGTACTTC

clone size: few
V gene: TRBV6-1
J gene: TRBJ2-7
D gene: TRBD2
CDR3 protein: CASKRLAAFFSSYEQYF
CDR3 DNA: TGTGCCAGCAAAAGACTAGCGGCCTTTTTTTCCTCCTACGAGCAGTACTTC